The source of this T cell receptor beta chain is a study of a mutant IDH1 vaccine in newly diagnosed glioma. Overall study context: Treated patients, averaging around 40 years, were 62.5% male and approximately 38% female. Visit V13 took place at week 47, and visit V12 happened at week 35.

Points on this clone: The antigen is undetermined.

The ends were cut back, 8 bases at V and 11 bases at J, with 15 bases in the middle. The CDR3 totals 11 residues. Germline V gene sequence: CDR1 MNHNS, CDR2 SASEGT. Assay used: immunoSEQ multiplex PCR; TCRdb lists only in-frame clones, some missing. The repertoire holds 58,000 or so clones, with roughly four fifths as singletons. The study, taken as a whole, reports: Top-clonotype changes in peripheral T cells seemed unrelated to pseudoprogression.

Time point in this sample: week 47, end of study. Doses of 300 ug of mutant IDH1 20-mer peptide were given with topical imiquimod. The receptor's source is a woman aged 45-65 years with glioma. The source was PBMCs, collected from a glioma patient whose treatment included an IDH1 peptide vaccine. V is TRBV6-1 and J is TRBJ1-1; D is uncertain. CDR3 protein: CASGRDMAAFF. As DNA, the CDR3 is TGTGCCAGCGGCAGAGACATGGCGGCTTTCTTT.